The rows below give T cell receptor beta chains drawn from one sample of a study of identifying expanded T cells in peripheral blood. The method was immunoSEQ multiplex PCR; TCRdb's version includes in-frame clones alone and lacks a portion of them. The data show approximately 110,000 clones, about 85% seen once. Sequencing input: blood. These TCRs come from a person between 18 and 75 years old in good health. CDR3s include the opening cysteine and the closing phenylalanine or tryptophan. A D gene is named only where the DNA matches it firmly. The listing skips clone size in some rows; elsewhere it reads once, few, many or a size class.

d_call clone_size j_call v_call cdr3_aa cdr3_nt
TRBD2 . TRBJ2-1 TRBV4-2 CASSPTSGRTSYNEQFF TGTGCCAGCAGCCCTACTAGCGGGAGGACCTCCTACAATGAGCAGTTCTTC
TRBD1 once TRBJ1-3 TRBV27 CASSSLTGYGNTIYF TGTGCCAGCAGTTCTTTGACAGGGTATGGAAACACCATATATTTT
. . TRBJ2-3 TRBV20-1 CSALVFDTQYF TGCAGTGCCCTCGTATTCGACACGCAGTATTTT
TRBD1 . TRBJ2-7 TRBV11-2 CASSFLEGAHEQYF TGTGCCAGCAGCTTTCTTGAGGGGGCCCACGAGCAGTACTTC
TRBD1 . TRBJ1-5 TRBV9 CASSAGQAERPQHF TGTGCCAGCAGCGCCGGACAGGCGGAAAGGCCCCAGCATTTT
. . TRBJ2-3 TRBV5-5 CASSLSVGAVGADTQYF TGTGCCAGCAGCTTGAGTGTGGGGGCAGTCGGTGCAGATACGCAGTATTTT
. . TRBJ1-1 TRBV7-2 CASSLPTVNTEAFF TGTGCCAGCAGCTTGCCGACAGTGAACACTGAAGCTTTCTTT
. . TRBJ2-5 TRBV7-9 CASSLEQETQYF TGTGCCAGCAGCTTAGAACAAGAGACCCAGTACTTC
. once TRBJ2-3 TRBV14 CASSQAGSGSTDTQYF TGTGCCAGCAGCCAAGCAGGATCGGGAAGCACAGATACGCAGTATTTT
. . TRBJ1-3 TRBV6-1 CASSELVLTSSGNTIYF TGTGCCAGCAGTGAATTGGTGCTTACGAGCTCTGGAAACACCATATATTTT
. . TRBJ2-2 TRBV18 CASSHPTGELFF TGTGCCAGCTCCCATCCCACCGGGGAGCTGTTTTTT
TRBD1 . TRBJ1-1 TRBV5-4 CASNRGQGNTEAFF TGTGCCAGCAACCGAGGACAGGGGAACACTGAAGCTTTCTTT
TRBD2 . TRBJ2-7 TRBV6-6 CASSLRASGIREQYF TGTGCCAGCAGCCTAAGGGCTAGCGGGATTAGGGAGCAGTACTTC
TRBD1 once TRBJ2-1 TRBV5-6 CASSLLTGFLFF TGTGCCAGCAGCTTGCTGACAGGGTTTCTGTTCTTC
. . TRBJ1-5 TRBV5-5 CASSLDLAAYSNQPQHF TGTGCCAGCAGCTTGGATTTGGCAGCCTATAGCAATCAGCCCCAGCATTTT
TRBD2 . TRBJ2-7 TRBV2 CASSGTSGRKPYEQYF TGTGCCAGCAGTGGGACTAGCGGGAGGAAACCCTACGAGCAGTACTTC
. . TRBJ1-3 TRBV7-2 CASSLAFGAGNTIYF TGTGCCAGCAGCTTAGCTTTCGGGGCGGGAAACACCATATATTTT
. . TRBJ2-2 TRBV6-5 CASSYGQRGGELFF TGTGCCAGCAGTTACGGACAGAGAGGCGGGGAGCTGTTTTTT
TRBD1 few TRBJ2-2 TRBV6-6 CASTRRQGLTGELFF TGTGCCAGCACCCGACGACAGGGGTTAACCGGGGAGCTGTTTTTT
. . TRBJ1-4 TRBV5-1 CASSLGTLGEKLFF TGCGCCAGCAGCTTGGGAACCCTCGGAGAAAAACTGTTTTTT
TRBD2 . TRBJ2-1 TRBV7-6 CASSLPAGGREQFF TGTGCCAGCAGCTTACCTGCGGGGGGTCGAGAGCAGTTCTTC
TRBD2 . TRBJ2-1 TRBV7-8 CASTSILAVTSGLNEQFF TGTGCCAGCACCAGCATATTGGCAGTGACTAGCGGCTTGAATGAGCAGTTCTTC
. . TRBJ1-2 TRBV2 CASSEDGGEVYGYTF TGTGCCAGCAGTGAAGATGGGGGGGAGGTCTATGGCTACACCTTC
. . TRBJ1-1 TRBV10-1 CASREHVSNTEAFF TGCGCCAGCAGAGAGCACGTATCGAACACTGAAGCTTTCTTT
TRBD2 once TRBJ2-1 TRBV7-2 CASRRLAGGHNEQFF TGTGCCAGCAGACGACTAGCGGGCGGGCACAATGAGCAGTTCTTC
TRBD1 once TRBJ2-5 TRBV18 CASSPGQGAEETQYF TGTGCCAGCTCACCGGGACAGGGGGCTGAAGAGACCCAGTACTTC
TRBD2 . TRBJ2-6 TRBV5-4 CASSLAGGPGANVLTF TGTGCCAGCAGCCTAGCGGGAGGGCCTGGGGCCAACGTCCTGACTTTC
TRBD1 . TRBJ2-7 TRBV7-2 CASSLETGRLGYEQYF TGTGCCAGCAGCTTAGAGACAGGGAGATTAGGGTACGAGCAGTACTTC
TRBD1 . TRBJ1-2 TRBV30 CACLRDRGYGYTF TGTGCCTGCCTCCGGGACAGGGGCTATGGCTACACCTTC
TRBD1 . TRBJ2-2 TRBV28 CASSLPPGTATTGELFF TGTGCCAGCAGTCTACCTCCCGGGACAGCCACCACCGGGGAGCTGTTTTTT
TRBD2 once TRBJ2-4 TRBV29-1 CSVEDGAGGRQGKNIQYF TGCAGCGTTGAAGACGGTGCGGGAGGACGGCAGGGCAAAAACATTCAGTACTTC